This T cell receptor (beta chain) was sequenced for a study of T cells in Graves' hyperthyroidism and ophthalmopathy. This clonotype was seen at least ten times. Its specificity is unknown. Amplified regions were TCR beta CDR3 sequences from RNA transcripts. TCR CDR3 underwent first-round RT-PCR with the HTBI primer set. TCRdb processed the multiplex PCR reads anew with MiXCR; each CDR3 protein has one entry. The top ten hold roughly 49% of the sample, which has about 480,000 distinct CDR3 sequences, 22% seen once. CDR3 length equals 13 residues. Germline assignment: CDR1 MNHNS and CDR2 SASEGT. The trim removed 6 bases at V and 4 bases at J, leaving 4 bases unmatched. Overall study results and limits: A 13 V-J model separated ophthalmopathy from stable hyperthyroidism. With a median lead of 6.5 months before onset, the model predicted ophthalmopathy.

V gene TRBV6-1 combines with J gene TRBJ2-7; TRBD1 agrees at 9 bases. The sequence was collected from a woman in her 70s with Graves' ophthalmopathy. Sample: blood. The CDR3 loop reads CASSRDRVYEQYF. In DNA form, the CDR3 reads TGTGCCAGCAGCCGGGACAGGGTGTACGAGCAGTACTTC.